Listed below are T cell receptor beta chains from one sample, sequenced in a study of blood T cell repertoires in COVID-19. Profiled with immunoSEQ multiplex PCR; TCRdb holds only in-frame clones, not every one. Found here are some 380,000 clones, more than 75% of them singletons; the top ten hold 1.1%. The sequencing sample was made of peripheral blood. The source of these receptors is a human donor with acute or convalescent COVID-19. The donor label of this sample is uncertain. CDR3s include the opening cysteine and the closing phenylalanine or tryptophan. Each record gives: V gene, J gene, clone size, D gene, CDR3 protein, CDR3 DNA. D genes are given only for firm matches. Size is omitted from some rows. Given values are once, few, many or a class for expanded clones.

>TRBV4-1|TRBJ1-2|few|TRBD1
CASSQRQGASGYTF
TGCGCCAGCAGCCAGAGACAGGGGGCAAGTGGCTACACCTTC
>TRBV30|TRBJ1-1|.|.
CAWSVRGGAFF
TGTGCCTGGAGTGTTCGGGGAGGAGCTTTCTTT
>TRBV5-1|TRBJ1-1|few|TRBD1
CASSVVLQGGTEAFF
TGCGCCAGCAGCGTGGTATTACAGGGGGGCACTGAAGCTTTCTTT
>TRBV18|TRBJ2-1|once|TRBD2
CASSQLATGLASNEQFF
TGTGCCAGCTCACAACTCGCGACCGGACTAGCAAGTAATGAGCAGTTCTTC
>TRBV7-9|TRBJ1-1|.|.
CASSPGGVTEAFF
TGTGCCAGCAGCCCCGGTGGAGTCACTGAAGCTTTCTTT
>TRBV4-1|TRBJ1-5|.|.
CASSLTGQPQHF
TGCGCCAGCAGCCTAACCGGGCAGCCCCAGCATTTT
>TRBV18|TRBJ1-1|.|TRBD1
CASSRQGMNTEAFF
TGTGCCAGCTCTCGACAGGGAATGAACACTGAAGCTTTCTTT
>TRBV6-1|TRBJ1-1|.|.
CASSELMRMNTEAFF
TGTGCCAGCAGTGAACTGATGAGGATGAACACTGAAGCTTTCTTT
>TRBV10-3|TRBJ1-3|.|.
CAISEEGLSGNTIYF
TGTGCCATCAGTGAGGAGGGACTATCTGGAAACACCATATATTTT
>TRBV18|TRBJ2-7|.|TRBD2
CASSPGLAGPLTPPYEQYF
TGTGCCAGCTCACCAGGACTAGCGGGGCCACTAACCCCACCGTACGAGCAGTACTTC
>TRBV7-9|TRBJ1-5|.|.
CASNIIHEFPQPQHF
TGTGCCAGCAACATAATACATGAATTCCCTCAGCCCCAGCATTTT
>TRBV6-5|TRBJ1-1|few|.
CASSLRPRGATEAFF
TGTGCCAGCAGTCTTCGCCCCAGGGGAGCTACTGAAGCTTTCTTT
>TRBV5-1|TRBJ2-3|once|.
CASSPLGGGLTDTQYF
TGCGCCAGCAGCCCCCTCGGCGGGGGCCTAACGGATACGCAGTATTTT
>TRBV5-1|TRBJ2-7|.|.
CASSLGSPGDEQYF
TGCGCCAGCAGCTTGGGCTCACCGGGGGACGAGCAGTACTTC
>TRBV5-1|TRBJ2-2|.|TRBD2
CASSPVGGMNTGELFF
TGCGCCAGCAGCCCCGTCGGGGGGATGAACACCGGGGAGCTGTTTTTT
>TRBV5-1|TRBJ1-4|.|.
CASSQPGQYEKLFF
TGCGCCAGCAGCCAACCGGGACAATATGAAAAACTGTTTTTT
>TRBV4-2|TRBJ2-3|many|TRBD2
CASSTWPVRESTDTQYF
TGTGCCAGCAGCACGTGGCCGGTGCGGGAGTCCACAGATACGCAGTATTTT
>TRBV18|TRBJ1-5|.|.
CASSPAGRNQPQHF
TGTGCCAGCTCACCAGCGGGGCGAAATCAGCCCCAGCATTTT
>TRBV9|TRBJ1-2|.|.
CAKGVGSYYGYTF
TGTGCCAAGGGGGTAGGGTCTTACTATGGCTACACCTTC
>TRBV4-1|TRBJ1-5|.|TRBD1
CASSQVGEGTGVLNQPQHF
TGCGCCAGCAGCCAAGTAGGAGAGGGGACAGGGGTCCTCAATCAGCCCCAGCATTTT
>TRBV20-1|TRBJ2-7|.|.
CRAHGGYERYF
TGCAGGGCCCATGGGGGGTACGAGCGGTACTTC
>TRBV27|TRBJ2-1|.|TRBD2
CASSLWASGGNEQFF
TGTGCCAGCAGTTTATGGGCTAGCGGAGGCAATGAGCAGTTCTTC
>TRBV6-4|TRBJ1-2|.|.
CASREDSNYGYTF
TGTGCCAGCAGAGAGGACAGTAACTATGGCTACACCTTC
>TRBV24-1|TRBJ2-3|.|.
CATSALGGADRDTQYF
TGTGCCACCAGTGCCTTGGGGGGGGCCGATAGAGATACGCAGTATTTT
>TRBV5-1|TRBJ2-1|.|TRBD2
CASSLAGVAGVGGNEQFF
TGCGCCAGCAGCTTGGCCGGGGTAGCGGGAGTGGGGGGCAATGAGCAGTTCTTC
>TRBV30|TRBJ2-3|.|.
CAWYRGGTDTQYF
TGTGCCTGGTATCGCGGGGGCACAGATACGCAGTATTTT
>TRBV5-8|TRBJ1-5|.|TRBD1
CASSWDSPYSNQPQHF
TGTGCCAGCAGCTGGGACAGTCCTTATAGCAATCAGCCCCAGCATTTT
>TRBV7-2|TRBJ1-2|once|.
CASSPYSEPYGYTF
TGTGCCAGCAGCCCCTATTCCGAACCCTATGGCTACACCTTC
>TRBV6-5|TRBJ1-5|.|TRBD1
CATSRGPEPNQPQHF
TGTGCCACCAGTAGGGGGCCCGAACCGAATCAGCCCCAGCATTTT
>TRBV6-6|TRBJ1-1|.|.
CASSGWSPPNTEAFF
TGTGCCAGCAGTGGCTGGAGCCCGCCGAACACTGAAGCTTTCTTT
>TRBV5-8|TRBJ2-7|.|TRBD1
CASNRQGSTYEQYF
TGTGCCAGCAACAGACAGGGGTCAACCTACGAGCAGTACTTC